The entry that follows covers one TCR beta chain sequence. Its antigen remains unidentified. The record originates from a study of T cells in narcolepsy. Study results and limitations: Blood of same and different patients, but not healthy controls, reportedly held recurring autoreactive clonotypes.

Germline V gene data show CDR1 as SGHTA and CDR2 as FQGNSA. Trimming removed 4 bases from V and 11 bases from J; junction bases left unmatched: 7. The CDR3 is 12 amino acids. Here immunoSEQ multiplex PCR was the method, and the copy in TCRdb shows in-frame clones only, minus some. The table lists almost 25,000 clones, approximately 60% of them singletons, with roughly 12% in the top ten. This chain uses TRBV7-2 with TRBJ1-1; 7 nucleotides agree with TRBD1. The sequenced material came from memory (CD45RA-) CD4+ T cells from blood. This TCR derives from a human donor in good health. The CDR3 sequence is CASSWGTGDAFF. In DNA, the CDR3 is TGTGCCAGCAGCTGGGGAACAGGGGACGCTTTCTTT.